Below are 3 T cell receptor beta chains sequenced from a single sample in a study of blood T cell repertoires in COVID-19. Clones were read by immunoSEQ multiplex PCR, and TCRdb kept only the in-frame ones, dropping some. The repertoire holds about 110,000 clones, roughly 90% seen once, with 4% to 6% in the top ten. The source material was peripheral blood. The receptors shown here come from a man in his forties with active or convalescent COVID-19.

The chain is built from TRBV24-1 and TRBJ2-2, with D perhaps matching TRBD2 (5 bases). The CDR3 is 14 residues long. From germline, CDR1 is KGHDR and CDR2 SFDVKD. Trimming shortened V by 6 bases and J by 5 bases, and 12 bases separated the two germline ends. The CDR3 region has the DNA TGTGCCACCAGTACATATAGCGTGACCGGGGAGCTGTTTTTT. It yields the protein CATSTYSVTGELFF.

This clone appeared a few times. The chain joins TRBV5-4 to TRBJ2-7; D ambiguous. CDR1 is SGHNT and CDR2 is YYREEE in the germline V gene (reference sequence). This CDR3 contains 15 residues. The germline V and J ends were trimmed by 4 bases and 9 bases, with 23 bases remaining between them. DNA for the CDR3: TGTGCCAGCAGCCCCAACCCGGAGATCTACTCCGGGCAGTACTTC. This gives the protein CASSPNPEIYSGQYF.

V gene TRBV29-1 combines with J gene TRBJ1-1; D not certain. There are 19 residues in the CDR3. Looked up from germline, CDR1 is SQVTM and CDR2 is ANQGSEA. Trimming removed 6 bases from V and 5 bases from J, with 34 bases in between. CDR3 sequence: CSVGAGHPKGEGVWTEAFF. The CDR3 DNA sequence: TGCAGCGTAGGAGCGGGCCACCCGAAGGGTGAGGGAGTATGGACTGAAGCTTTCTTT.